This T cell receptor (beta chain) stems from a study of early T cells in non-severe SARS-CoV-2 infection. The CDR3 length is 14 residues. V lost 5 bases and J 7 bases, leaving 17 bases between the germline ends. Germline assignment: CDR1 MNHEY and CDR2 SMNVEV (reference sequence). TCRdb independently ran MiXCR on the 5' RACE reads; one entry per CDR3 protein. The sample contains 35,000 to 50,000 distinct CDR3 sequences, roughly 6% of which appear only once. The sequencing here drew on whole blood, taken at baseline. This chain links TRBV27 with TRBJ1-2; D is perhaps TRBD1 (6 bases). This receptor was obtained from an adult who was a healthcare worker with PCR-confirmed SARS-CoV-2 infection or an uninfected control (not recorded which). Here the CDR3 DNA reads TGTGCCAGCAGTCTTTACAGGGCGCAAACTGGCTACACCTTC. It encodes CASSLYRAQTGYTF.